This TCR beta chain was sequenced for a study of T-cell reconstitution after alpha-beta-depleted transplantation in children. Germline V gives CDR1 SGHRS, CDR2 YFSETQ. The CDR3 sequence is 15 residues long. The ends were cut back, 2 bases at V and 0 bases at J, with 12 bases in the middle. This clonotype was detected many times. Unique molecular identifiers were incorporated into the prepared TCRbeta library. TCRdb reprocessed the PCR reads with MiXCR, giving one entry per CDR3 protein. The table has approximately 240,000 distinct CDR3 sequences, approximately 9.7% seen once. This clonotype was obtained from a human donor who donated a stem cell graft to a child with SCID. This chain uses TRBV5-1 with TRBJ2-7, with D possibly being TRBD1 or TRBD2 (5 bases each). The sequences come from PBMCs from the stem cell graft donor, collected from the stem cell graft. The CDR3 sequence: CASSFLPGSSYEQYF. CDR3 sequence (DNA): TGCGCCAGCAGCTTCCTTCCAGGGAGCTCCTACGAGCAGTACTTC.